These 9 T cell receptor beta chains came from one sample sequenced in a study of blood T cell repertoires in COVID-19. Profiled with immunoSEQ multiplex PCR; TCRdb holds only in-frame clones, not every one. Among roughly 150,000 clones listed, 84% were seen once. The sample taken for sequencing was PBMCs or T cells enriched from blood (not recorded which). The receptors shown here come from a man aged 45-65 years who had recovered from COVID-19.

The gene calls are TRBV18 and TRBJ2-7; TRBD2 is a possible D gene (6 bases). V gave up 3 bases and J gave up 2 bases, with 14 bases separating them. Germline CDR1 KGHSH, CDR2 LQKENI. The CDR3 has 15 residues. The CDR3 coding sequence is TGTGCCAGCTCACCTTCCGCGGGACTTACCTACGAGCAGTACTTC. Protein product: CASSPSAGLTYEQYF.

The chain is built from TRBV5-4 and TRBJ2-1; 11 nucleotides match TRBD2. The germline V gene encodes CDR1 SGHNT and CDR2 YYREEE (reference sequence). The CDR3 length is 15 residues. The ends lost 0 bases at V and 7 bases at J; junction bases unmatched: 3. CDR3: CASSLGASGGNEQFF. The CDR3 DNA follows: TGTGCCAGCAGCTTGGGGGCTAGCGGGGGGAATGAGCAGTTCTTC.

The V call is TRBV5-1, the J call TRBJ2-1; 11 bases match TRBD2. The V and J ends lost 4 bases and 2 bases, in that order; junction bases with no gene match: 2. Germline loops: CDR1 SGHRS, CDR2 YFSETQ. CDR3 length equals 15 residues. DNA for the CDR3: TGCGCCAGCAGCCCTAGCGGGGGGACCTACAATGAGCAGTTCTTC. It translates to CASSPSGGTYNEQFF.

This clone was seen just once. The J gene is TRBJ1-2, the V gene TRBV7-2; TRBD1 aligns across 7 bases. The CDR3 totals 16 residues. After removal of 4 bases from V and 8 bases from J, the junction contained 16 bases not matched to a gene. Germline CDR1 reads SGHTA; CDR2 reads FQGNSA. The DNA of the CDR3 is TGTGCCAGCAGCTCGGCCCCAATACAGGGGAAAGGAGGCTACACCTTC. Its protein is CASSSAPIQGKGGYTF.

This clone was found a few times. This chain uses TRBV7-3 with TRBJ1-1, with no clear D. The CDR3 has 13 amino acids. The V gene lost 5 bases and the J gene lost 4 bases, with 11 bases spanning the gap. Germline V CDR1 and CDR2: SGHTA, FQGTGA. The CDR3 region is CASSPQSGTEAFF. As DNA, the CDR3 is TGTGCCAGCAGCCCACAGTCAGGCACTGAAGCTTTCTTT.

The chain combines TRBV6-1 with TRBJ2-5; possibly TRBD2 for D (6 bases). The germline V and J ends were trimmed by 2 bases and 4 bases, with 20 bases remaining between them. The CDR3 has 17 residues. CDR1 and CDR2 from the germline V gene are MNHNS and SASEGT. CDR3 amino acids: CASSEMGTSYSGETQYF. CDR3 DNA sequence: TGTGCCAGCAGTGAAATGGGGACTTCATATTCGGGAGAGACCCAGTACTTC.

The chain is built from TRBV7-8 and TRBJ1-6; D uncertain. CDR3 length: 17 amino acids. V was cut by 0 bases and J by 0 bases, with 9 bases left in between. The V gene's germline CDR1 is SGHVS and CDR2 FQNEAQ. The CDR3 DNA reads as TGTGCCAGCAGCTTAGCGAGTAGAGGCTCCTATAATTCACCCCTCCACTTT. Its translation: CASSLASRGSYNSPLHF.

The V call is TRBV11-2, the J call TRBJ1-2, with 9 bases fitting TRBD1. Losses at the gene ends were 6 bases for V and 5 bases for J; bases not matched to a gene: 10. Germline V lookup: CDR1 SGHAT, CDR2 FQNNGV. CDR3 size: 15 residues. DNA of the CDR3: TGTGCCAGCAGATCCAACAGGGGGCTGGGGTATGGCTACACCTTC. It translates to CASRSNRGLGYGYTF.

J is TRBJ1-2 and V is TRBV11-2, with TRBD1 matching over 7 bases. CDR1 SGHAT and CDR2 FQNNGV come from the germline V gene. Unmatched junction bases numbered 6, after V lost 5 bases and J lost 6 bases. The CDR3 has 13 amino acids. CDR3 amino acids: CASSPGTANGYTF. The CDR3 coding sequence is TGTGCCAGCAGCCCCGGGACAGCAAATGGCTACACCTTC.